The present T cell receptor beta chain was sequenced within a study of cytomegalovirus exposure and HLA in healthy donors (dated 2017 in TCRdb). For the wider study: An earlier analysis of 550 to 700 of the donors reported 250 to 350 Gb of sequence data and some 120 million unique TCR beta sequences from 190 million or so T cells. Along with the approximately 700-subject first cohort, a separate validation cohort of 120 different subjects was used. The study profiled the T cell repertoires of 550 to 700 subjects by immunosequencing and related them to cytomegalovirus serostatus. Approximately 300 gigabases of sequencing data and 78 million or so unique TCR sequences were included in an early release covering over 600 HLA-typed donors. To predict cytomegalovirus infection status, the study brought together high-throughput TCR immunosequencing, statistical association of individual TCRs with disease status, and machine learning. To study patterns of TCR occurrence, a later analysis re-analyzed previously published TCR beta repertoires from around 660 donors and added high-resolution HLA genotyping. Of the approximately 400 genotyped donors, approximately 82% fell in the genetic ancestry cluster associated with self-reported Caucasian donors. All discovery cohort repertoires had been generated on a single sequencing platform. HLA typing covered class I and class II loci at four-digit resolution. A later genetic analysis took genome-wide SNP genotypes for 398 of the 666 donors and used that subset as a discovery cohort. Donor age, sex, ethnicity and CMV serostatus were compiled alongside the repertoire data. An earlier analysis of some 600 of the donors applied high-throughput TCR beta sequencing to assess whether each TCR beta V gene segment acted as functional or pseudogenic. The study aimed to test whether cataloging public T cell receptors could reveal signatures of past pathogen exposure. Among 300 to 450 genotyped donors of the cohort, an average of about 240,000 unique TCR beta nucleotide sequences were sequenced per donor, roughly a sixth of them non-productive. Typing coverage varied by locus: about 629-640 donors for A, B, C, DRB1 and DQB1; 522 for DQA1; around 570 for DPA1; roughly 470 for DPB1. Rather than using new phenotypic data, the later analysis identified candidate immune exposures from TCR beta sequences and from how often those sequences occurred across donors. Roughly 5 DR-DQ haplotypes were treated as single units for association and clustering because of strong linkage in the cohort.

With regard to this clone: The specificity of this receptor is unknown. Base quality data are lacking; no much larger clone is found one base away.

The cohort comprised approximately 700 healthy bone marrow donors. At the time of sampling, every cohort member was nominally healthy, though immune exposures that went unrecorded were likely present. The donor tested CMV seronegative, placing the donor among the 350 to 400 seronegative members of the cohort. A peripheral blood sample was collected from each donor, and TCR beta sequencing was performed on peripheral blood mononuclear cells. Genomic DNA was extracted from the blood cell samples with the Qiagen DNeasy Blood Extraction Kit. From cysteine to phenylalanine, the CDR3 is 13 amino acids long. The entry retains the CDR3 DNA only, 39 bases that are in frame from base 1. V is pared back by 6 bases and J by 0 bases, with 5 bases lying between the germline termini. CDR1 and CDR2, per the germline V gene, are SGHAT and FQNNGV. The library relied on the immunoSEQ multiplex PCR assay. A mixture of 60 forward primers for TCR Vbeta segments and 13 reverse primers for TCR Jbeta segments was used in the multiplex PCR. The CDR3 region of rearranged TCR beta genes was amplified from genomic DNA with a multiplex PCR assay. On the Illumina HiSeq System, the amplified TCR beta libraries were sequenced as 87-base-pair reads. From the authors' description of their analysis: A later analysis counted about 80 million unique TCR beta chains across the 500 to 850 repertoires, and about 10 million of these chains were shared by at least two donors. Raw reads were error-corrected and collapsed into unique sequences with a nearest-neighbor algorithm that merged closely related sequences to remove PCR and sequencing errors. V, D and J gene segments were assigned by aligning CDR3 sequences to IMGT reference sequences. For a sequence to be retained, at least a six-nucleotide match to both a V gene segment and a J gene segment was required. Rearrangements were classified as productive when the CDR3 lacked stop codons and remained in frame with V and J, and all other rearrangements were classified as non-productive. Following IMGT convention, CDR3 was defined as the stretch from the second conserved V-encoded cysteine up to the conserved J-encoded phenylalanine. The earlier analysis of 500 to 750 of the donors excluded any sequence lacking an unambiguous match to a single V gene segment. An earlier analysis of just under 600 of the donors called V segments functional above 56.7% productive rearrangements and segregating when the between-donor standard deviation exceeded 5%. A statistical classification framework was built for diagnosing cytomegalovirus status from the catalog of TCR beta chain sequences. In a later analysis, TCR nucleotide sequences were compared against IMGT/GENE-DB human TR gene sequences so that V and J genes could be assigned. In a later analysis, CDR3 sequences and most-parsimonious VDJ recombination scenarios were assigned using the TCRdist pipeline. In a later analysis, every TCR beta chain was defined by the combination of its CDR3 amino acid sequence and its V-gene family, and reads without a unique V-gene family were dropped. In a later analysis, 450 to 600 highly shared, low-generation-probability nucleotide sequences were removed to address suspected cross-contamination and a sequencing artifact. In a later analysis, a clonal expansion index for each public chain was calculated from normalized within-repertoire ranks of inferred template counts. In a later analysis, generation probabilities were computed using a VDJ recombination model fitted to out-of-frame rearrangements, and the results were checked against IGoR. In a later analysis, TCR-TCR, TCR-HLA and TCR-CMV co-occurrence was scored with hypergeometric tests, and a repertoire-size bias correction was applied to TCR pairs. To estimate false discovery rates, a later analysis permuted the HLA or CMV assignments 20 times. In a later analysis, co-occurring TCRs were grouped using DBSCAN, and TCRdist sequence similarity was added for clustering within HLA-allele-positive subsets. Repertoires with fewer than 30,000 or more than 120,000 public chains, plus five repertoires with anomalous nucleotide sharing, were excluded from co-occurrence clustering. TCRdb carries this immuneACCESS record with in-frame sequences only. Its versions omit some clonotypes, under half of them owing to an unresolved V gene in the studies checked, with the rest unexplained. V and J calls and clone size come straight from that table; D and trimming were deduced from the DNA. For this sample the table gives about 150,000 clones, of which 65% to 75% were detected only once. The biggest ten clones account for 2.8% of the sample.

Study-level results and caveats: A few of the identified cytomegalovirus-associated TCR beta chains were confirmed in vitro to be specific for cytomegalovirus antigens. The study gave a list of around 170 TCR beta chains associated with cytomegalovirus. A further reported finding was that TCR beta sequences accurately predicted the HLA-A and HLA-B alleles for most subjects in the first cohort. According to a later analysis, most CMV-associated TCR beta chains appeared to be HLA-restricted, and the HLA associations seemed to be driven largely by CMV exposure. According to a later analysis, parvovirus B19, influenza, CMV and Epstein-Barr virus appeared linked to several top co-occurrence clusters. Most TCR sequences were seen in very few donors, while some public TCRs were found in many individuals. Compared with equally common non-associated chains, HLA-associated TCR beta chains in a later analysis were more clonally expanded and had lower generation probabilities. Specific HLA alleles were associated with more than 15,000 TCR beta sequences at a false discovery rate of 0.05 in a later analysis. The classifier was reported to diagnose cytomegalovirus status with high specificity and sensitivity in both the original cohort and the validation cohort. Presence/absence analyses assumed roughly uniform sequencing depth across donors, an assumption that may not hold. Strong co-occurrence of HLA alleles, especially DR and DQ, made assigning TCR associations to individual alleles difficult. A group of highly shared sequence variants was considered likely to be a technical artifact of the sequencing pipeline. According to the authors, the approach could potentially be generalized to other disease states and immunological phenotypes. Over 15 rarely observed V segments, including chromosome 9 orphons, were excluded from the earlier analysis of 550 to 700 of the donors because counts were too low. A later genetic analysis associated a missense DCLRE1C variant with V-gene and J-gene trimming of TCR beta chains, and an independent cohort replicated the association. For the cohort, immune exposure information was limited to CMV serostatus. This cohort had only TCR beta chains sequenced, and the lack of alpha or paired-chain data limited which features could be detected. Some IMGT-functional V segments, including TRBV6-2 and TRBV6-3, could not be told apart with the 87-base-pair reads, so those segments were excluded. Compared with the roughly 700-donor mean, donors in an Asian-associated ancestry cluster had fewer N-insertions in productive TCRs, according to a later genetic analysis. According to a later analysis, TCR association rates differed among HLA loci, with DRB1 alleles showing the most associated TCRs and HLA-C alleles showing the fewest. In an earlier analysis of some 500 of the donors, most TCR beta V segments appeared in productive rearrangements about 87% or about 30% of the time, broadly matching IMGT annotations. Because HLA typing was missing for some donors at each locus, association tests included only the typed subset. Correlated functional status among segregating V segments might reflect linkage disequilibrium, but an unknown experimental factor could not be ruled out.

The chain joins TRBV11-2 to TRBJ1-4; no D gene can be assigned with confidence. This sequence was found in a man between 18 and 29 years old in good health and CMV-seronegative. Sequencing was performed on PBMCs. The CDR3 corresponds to CASSLATNEKLFF. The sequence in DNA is TGTGCCAGCAGTCTAGCAACTAATGAAAAACTGTTTTTT.